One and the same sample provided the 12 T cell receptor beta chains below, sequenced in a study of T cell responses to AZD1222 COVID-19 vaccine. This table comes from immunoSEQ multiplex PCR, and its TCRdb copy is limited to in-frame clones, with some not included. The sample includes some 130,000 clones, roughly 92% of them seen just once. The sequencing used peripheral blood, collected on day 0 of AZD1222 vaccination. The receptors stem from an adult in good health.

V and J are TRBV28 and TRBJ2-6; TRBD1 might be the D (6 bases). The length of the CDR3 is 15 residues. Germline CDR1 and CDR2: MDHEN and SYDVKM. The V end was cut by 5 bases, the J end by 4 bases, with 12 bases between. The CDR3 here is CASSITGPGANVLTF. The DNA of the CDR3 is TGTGCCAGCAGTATTACAGGGCCCGGGGCCAACGTCCTGACTTTC.

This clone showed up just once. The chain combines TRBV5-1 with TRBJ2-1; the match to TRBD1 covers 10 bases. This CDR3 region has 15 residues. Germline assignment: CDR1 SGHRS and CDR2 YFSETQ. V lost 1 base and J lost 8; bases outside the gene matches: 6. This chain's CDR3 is CASSLSGQGTHEQFF. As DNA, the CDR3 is TGCGCCAGCAGCTTGTCGGGACAGGGGACCCATGAGCAGTTCTTC.

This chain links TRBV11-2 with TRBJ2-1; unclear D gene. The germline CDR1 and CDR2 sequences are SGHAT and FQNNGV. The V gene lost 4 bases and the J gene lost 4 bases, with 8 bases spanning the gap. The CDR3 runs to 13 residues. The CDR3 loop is CASSSQHYNEQFF. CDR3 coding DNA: TGTGCCAGCAGCTCCCAGCATTACAATGAGCAGTTCTTC. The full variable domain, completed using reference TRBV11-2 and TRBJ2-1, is EAGVAQSPRYKIIEKRQSVAFWCNPISGHATLYWYQQILGQGPKLLIQFQNNGVVDDSQLPKDRFSAERLKGVDSTLKIQPAKLEDSAVYLCASSSQHYNEQFFGPGTRLTVL.

This chain's CDR3 is CASSPRDSYGYTF. DNA for the CDR3: TGCGCCAGCAGCCCCCGGGACAGCTATGGCTACACCTTC. The gene calls are TRBV5-1 and TRBJ1-2, with 7 bases matching TRBD1. V gave up 4 bases and J gave up 4 bases; unmatched junction bases: 4. Germline V gene data show CDR1 as SGHRS and CDR2 as YFSETQ. The CDR3 covers 13 residues. The full variable domain, with the rest looked up from reference TRBV5-1 and TRBJ1-2, is KAGVTQTPRYLIKTRGQQVTLSCSPISGHRSVSWYQQTPGQGLQFLFEYFSETQRNKGNFPGRFSGRQFSNSRSEMNVSTLELGDSALYLCASSPRDSYGYTFGSGTRLTVV.

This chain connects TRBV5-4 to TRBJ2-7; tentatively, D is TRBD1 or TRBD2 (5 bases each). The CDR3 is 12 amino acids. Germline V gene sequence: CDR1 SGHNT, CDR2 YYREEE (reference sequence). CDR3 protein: CAVRGASYEQYF. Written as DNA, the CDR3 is TGTGCAGTCCGGGGCGCTTCCTACGAGCAGTACTTC.

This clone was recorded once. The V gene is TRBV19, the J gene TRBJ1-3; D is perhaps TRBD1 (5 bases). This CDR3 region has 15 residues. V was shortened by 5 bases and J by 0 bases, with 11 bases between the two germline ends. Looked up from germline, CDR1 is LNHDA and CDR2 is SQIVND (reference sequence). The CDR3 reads CASSADNLSGNTIYF. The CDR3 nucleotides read TGTGCCAGTAGTGCGGACAACCTCTCTGGAAACACCATATATTTT.

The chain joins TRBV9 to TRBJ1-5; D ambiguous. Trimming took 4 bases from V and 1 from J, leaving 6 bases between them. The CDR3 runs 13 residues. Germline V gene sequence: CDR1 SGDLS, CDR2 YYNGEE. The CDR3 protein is CASSKDSNQPQHF. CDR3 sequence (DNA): TGTGCCAGCAGCAAAGACAGCAATCAGCCCCAGCATTTT. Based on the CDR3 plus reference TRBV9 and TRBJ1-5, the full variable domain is DSGVTQTPKHLITATGQRVTLRCSPRSGDLSVYWYQQSLDQGLQFLIQYYNGEERAKGNILERFSAQQFPDLHSELNLSSLELGDSALYFCASSKDSNQPQHFGDGTRLSIL.

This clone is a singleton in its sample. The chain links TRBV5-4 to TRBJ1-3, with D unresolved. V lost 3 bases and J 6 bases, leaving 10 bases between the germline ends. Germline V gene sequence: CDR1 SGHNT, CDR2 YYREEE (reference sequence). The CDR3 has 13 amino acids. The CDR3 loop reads CASSSPGENTIYF. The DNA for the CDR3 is TGTGCCAGCAGCTCTCCGGGCGAAAACACCATATATTTT. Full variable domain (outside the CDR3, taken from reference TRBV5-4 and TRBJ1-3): ETGVTQSPTHLIKTRGQQVTLRCSSQSGHNTVSWYQQALGQGPQFIFQYYREEENGRGNFPPRFSGLQFPNYSSELNVNALELDDSALYLCASSSPGENTIYFGEGSWLTVV.

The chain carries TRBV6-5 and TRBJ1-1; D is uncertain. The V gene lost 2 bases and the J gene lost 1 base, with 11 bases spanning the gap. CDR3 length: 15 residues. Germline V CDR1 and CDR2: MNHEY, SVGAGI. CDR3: CASSYDWEENTEAFF. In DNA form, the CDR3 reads TGTGCCAGCAGTTACGATTGGGAAGAGAACACTGAAGCTTTCTTT.

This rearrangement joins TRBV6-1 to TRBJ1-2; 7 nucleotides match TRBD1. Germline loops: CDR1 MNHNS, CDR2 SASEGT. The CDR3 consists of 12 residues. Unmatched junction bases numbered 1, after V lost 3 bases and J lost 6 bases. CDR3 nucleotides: TGTGCCAGCAGTGAGGGACAGAATGGCTACACCTTC. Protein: CASSEGQNGYTF.

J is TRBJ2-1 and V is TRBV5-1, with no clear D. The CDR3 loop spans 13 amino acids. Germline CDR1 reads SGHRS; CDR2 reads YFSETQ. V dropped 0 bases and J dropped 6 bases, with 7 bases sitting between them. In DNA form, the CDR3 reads TGCGCCAGCAGCTTGGATCGGTTCAATGAGCAGTTCTTC. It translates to CASSLDRFNEQFF.

The CDR3 reads CASALSGTGVRNTEAFF. The CDR3 DNA reads as TGTGCCAGCGCTTTGTCCGGGACAGGGGTTCGGAACACTGAAGCTTTCTTT. The chain employs TRBV2 and TRBJ1-1; TRBD1 agrees at 10 bases. Trimming cost V 8 bases and J 1 base; bases outside gene matches: 13. The CDR3 sequence is 17 residues long. Germline-derived CDR1 and CDR2 are SNHLY and FYNNEI. Full variable domain (missing parts from reference TRBV2 and TRBJ1-1): EPEVTQTPSHQVTQMGQEVILRCVPISNHLYFYWYRQILGQKVEFLVSFYNNEISEKSEIFDDQFSVERPDGSNFTLKIRSTKLEDSAMYFCASALSGTGVRNTEAFFGQGTRLTVV.